This TCR beta chain was identified in a study of OX40 agonist ivuxolimab in advanced cancers. Study context: Dose-escalation patients' cancers were hepatocellular carcinoma, melanoma, renal cell or head and neck cancer. General study results and limits: The work left the antigen specificity of expanded peripheral T cells undetermined. Clonal expansion in partial responders at 0.1-3.0 mg/kg ranked among the lowest.

Data came from immunoSEQ multiplex PCR; TCRdb stores just in-frame clones and leaves some out. The table shows 60,000 to 70,000 clones, with around nine tenths occurring only once. The V gene end was trimmed by 2 bases and the J gene end by 6 bases; junction bases not matched to a gene: 3. The CDR3 runs 15 residues. CDR1 is SEHNR, CDR2 FQNEAQ, per germline (reference sequence). Note on this clone: The antigen remains unidentified.

Samples of blood were obtained at baseline, on cycle 4 day 1, and on cycle 7 day 1. This sequence originates from an adult with an advanced solid tumor such as melanoma, head and neck, liver or kidney cancer. This sequence joins TRBV7-9 and TRBJ2-3; 12 positions match TRBD2. This material consisted of CD4+ or CD8+ T cells sorted from blood, taken in a trial of the OX40 agonist ivuxolimab. The CDR3 region is CASSLLAGGSDTQYF. CDR3 nucleotides: TGTGCCAGCAGCTTACTAGCGGGAGGGTCGGATACGCAGTATTTT.